This is a list of T cell receptor beta chains from one sample in a study of shared clonotypes between healthy human individuals. The method was immunoSEQ multiplex PCR; TCRdb's version includes in-frame clones alone and lacks a portion of them. The sample holds 2,500,000 or so clones, just over 90% seen once. Material: naive CD4+ T cells sorted from blood. The source of these receptors is a man between 18 and 35 years old in good health. Each CDR3 is given with its conserved first and last residue. D genes are given only for firm matches. Part of the rows lack a size; the others show once, few, many or a class for expanded clones.

TRBV6-5	TRBJ2-7	-	TRBD1	TGTGCCAGCAGCCGGACAGGGGAGGCCTCCTACGAGCAGTACTTC	CASSRTGEASYEQYF
TRBV19	TRBJ1-1	-	TRBD1	TGTGCCAGTACCAAACAGGGGGCGGTTTTCACTGAAGCTTTCTTT	CASTKQGAVFTEAFF
TRBV4-1	TRBJ2-5	-	TRBD1	TGCGCCAGCAGCCAAGATAGGGGACAGGGCTTGATACTACAAGAGACCCAGTACTTC	CASSQDRGQGLILQETQYF
TRBV9	TRBJ2-2	-	-	TGTGCCAGCAGCGTAGCTCCAAACACCGGGGAGCTGTTTTTT	CASSVAPNTGELFF
TRBV7-2	TRBJ2-5	-	TRBD2	TGTGCCAGCAGCTTAGGGGTGTCTAGCGGGGGCCAAGAGACCCAGTACTTC	CASSLGVSSGGQETQYF
TRBV28	TRBJ1-4	-	TRBD1	TGTGCCAACGACAGGGCGGGCGAAAAACTGTTTTTT	CANDRAGEKLFF
TRBV10-1	TRBJ2-5	once	-	TGCGCCAGCAGTGTTGGGGGATCCCAAGAGACCCAGTACTTC	CASSVGGSQETQYF
TRBV5-1	TRBJ2-2	-	-	TGCGCCAGCAGTCCCAAGGAGACCAACACCGGGGAGCTGTTTTTT	CASSPKETNTGELFF
TRBV21-1	TRBJ2-7	-	-	TGTGCCAGCAGCAGTCACACTCAGGGGAGCGGGGGGGATATCTACGAGCAGTACTTC	CASSSHTQGSGGDIYEQYF
TRBV18	TRBJ1-1	-	-	TGTGCCAGCTCAACCCTACAGGTTTTGGGGAACACTGAAGCTTTCTTT	CASSTLQVLGNTEAFF
TRBV5-1	TRBJ2-3	-	-	TGCGCCAGCAGCTTGGGGGCGGGGGCCACAGATACGCAGTATTTT	CASSLGAGATDTQYF
TRBV30	TRBJ1-2	once	-	TGTGCCTGGAGTGTAGGGGATACAAACTATGGCTACACCTTC	CAWSVGDTNYGYTF
TRBV5-1	TRBJ2-7	-	-	TGCGCCAGCAGCTTGGAGAGCGATCTAGGAGAGCAGTACTTC	CASSLESDLGEQYF
TRBV7-2	TRBJ2-2	-	TRBD2	TGTGCCAGCAGCTCCGGACTAGCGGGAGTGGGGGAGCTGTTTTTT	CASSSGLAGVGELFF